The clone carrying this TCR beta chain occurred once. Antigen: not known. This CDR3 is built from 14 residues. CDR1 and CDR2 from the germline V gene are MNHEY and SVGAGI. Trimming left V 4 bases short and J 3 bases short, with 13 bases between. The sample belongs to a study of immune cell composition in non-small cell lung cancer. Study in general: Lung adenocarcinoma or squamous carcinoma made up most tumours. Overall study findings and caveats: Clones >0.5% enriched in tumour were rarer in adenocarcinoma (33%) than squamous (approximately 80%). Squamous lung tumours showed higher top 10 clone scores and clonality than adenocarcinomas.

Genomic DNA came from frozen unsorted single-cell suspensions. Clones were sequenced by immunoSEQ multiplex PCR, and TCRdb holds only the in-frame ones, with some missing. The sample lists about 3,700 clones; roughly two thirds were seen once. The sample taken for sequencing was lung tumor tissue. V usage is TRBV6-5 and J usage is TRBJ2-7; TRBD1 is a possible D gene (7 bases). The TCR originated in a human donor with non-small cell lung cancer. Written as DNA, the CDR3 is TGTGCCAGCAGTTTGCGGGACAGATACTACGAGCAGTACTTC. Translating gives CASSLRDRYYEQYF.